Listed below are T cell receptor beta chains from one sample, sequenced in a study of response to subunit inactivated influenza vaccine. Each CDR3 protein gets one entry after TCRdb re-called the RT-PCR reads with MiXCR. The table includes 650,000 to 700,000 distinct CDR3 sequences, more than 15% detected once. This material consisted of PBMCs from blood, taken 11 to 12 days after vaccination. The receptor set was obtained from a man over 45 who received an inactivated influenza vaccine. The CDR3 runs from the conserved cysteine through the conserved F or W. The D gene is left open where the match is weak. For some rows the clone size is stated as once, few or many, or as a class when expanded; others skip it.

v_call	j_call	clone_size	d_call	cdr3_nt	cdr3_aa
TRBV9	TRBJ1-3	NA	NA	TGTGCCAGCAGCGTAGGTCCAGGGGTTGGAAACACCATATATTTT	CASSVGPGVGNTIYF
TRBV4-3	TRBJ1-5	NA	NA	TGCGCCAGCAGCCAAGATTTGGCAGTCAATCAGCCCCAGCATTTT	CASSQDLAVNQPQHF
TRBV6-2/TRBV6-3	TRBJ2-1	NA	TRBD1	TGTGCCAGCAGGACGACAGGGAGCTCCTACAATGAGCAGTTCTTC	CASRTTGSSYNEQFF
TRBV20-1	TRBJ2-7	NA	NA	TGCAGTGCTAGAGATTCGGCTGGTGGCGTAGCCTACGAGCAGTACTTC	CSARDSAGGVAYEQYF
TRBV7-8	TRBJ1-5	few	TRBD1	TGTGCCAGCAGCGAGGGACAGAGCAATCAGCCCCAGCATTTT	CASSEGQSNQPQHF
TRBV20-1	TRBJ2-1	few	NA	TGCAGTGCTAGGGGGACCGGGGATAATGACAATGAGCAGTTCTTC	CSARGTGDNDNEQFF
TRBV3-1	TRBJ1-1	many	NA	TGTGCCAGCAGCCAGACGGGACCGTTGAACACTGAAGCTTTCTTT	CASSQTGPLNTEAFF
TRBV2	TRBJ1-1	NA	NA	TGTGCCAGCAGTGAGAGTGGCGAGAGGGCCGAAGCTTTCTTT	CASSESGERAEAFF
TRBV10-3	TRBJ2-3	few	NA	TGTGCCATCAGAGACAGTGACACAGATACGCAGTATTTT	CAIRDSDTDTQYF
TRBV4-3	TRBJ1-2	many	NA	TGCGCCAGCAGTAAGGACCGATATGGCTACACCTTC	CASSKDRYGYTF
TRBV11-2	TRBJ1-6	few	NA	TGTGCCAGCGGAGGTAGTTCTAATTCACCCCTCCACTTT	CASGGSSNSPLHF
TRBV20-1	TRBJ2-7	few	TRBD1	TGCAGTGCTAATACACTGGGACAGGCCTACGAGCAGTACTTC	CSANTLGQAYEQYF
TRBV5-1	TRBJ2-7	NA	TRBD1	TGCGCCAGCAGCTTCCGGGACAGGGTCCACGAGCAGTACTTC	CASSFRDRVHEQYF
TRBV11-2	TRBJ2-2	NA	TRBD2	TGTGCCAGCAGCTTAAGTAGCGGGGGGCCACACACCGGGGAGCTGTTTTTT	CASSLSSGGPHTGELFF
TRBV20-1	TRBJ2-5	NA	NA	TGCAGTGCTACTCCCTCCGGGTACCAAGAGACCCAGTACTTC	CSATPSGYQETQYF
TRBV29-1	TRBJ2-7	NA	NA	TGCAGCGTCGACGTCCAGGGTTTCGAGCAGTACTTC	CSVDVQGFEQYF
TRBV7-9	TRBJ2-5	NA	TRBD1	TGTGCCAGCAGCCTCCGGGGACAGGGATTGGTGACCCAGTACTTC	CASSLRGQGLVTQYF
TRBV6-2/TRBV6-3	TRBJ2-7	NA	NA	TGTGCCAGCAGTCCGCTTAGCGGAGGGGGCTACGAGCAGTACTTC	CASSPLSGGGYEQYF